This paragraph covers one TCR beta chain sequence. The antigen is unknown. This sample was included in a study of cytomegalovirus exposure and HLA in healthy donors. General observations from the study: Some V segments, TRBV6-2 and TRBV6-3 among them, were indistinguishable and were therefore excluded. It was reported in a later analysis that an Asian-associated ancestry cluster showed fewer N-insertions than the roughly 670-donor mean. Confirmation in vitro established that a few CMV-associated chains were specific for CMV antigens.

Germline CDR1 reads SNHLY; CDR2 reads FYNNEI. This CDR3 is built from 14 residues. With 10 bases clipped from V and 1 base from J, the junction kept 8 bases outside the gene matches. PCR employed 60 Vbeta and 13 Jbeta primers. Sequencing used immunoSEQ multiplex PCR; TCRdb keeps in-frame clones, though not all of them. The repertoire holds about 170,000 clones, roughly 71% seen once, with less than 1.6% in the top ten. Sequencing was done on a sample of PBMCs. The chain links TRBV2 to TRBJ1-1; 8 bases agree with TRBD1. The sequence came from a girl between 5 and 17 years old in good health and CMV-seronegative. The CDR3 here is CANRRQGTNTEAFF. The CDR3 region has the DNA TGTGCCAACCGCCGACAGGGGACGAACACTGAAGCTTTCTTT.